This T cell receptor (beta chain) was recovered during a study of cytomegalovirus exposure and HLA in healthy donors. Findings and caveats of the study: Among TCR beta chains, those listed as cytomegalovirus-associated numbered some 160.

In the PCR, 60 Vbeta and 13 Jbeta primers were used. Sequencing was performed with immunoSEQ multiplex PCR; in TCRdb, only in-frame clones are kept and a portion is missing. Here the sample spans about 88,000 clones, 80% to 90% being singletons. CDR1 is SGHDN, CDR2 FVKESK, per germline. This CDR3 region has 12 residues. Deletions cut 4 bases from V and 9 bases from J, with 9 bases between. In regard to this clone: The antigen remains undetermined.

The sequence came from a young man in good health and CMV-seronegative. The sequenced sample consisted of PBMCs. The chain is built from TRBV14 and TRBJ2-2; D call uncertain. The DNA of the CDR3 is TGTGCCAGCAGCCTGGGCTTTCGGGAGCTGTTTTTT. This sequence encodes CASSLGFRELFF. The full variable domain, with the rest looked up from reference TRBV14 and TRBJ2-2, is EAGVTQFPSHSVIEKGQTVTLRCDPISGHDNLYWYRRVMGKEIKFLLHFVKESKQDESGMPNNRFLAERTGGTYSTLKVQPAELEDSGVYFCASSLGFRELFFGEGSRLTVL.